This is a list of T cell receptor beta chains from one sample in a study of blood T cell repertoires in COVID-19. Clones were sequenced by immunoSEQ multiplex PCR, and TCRdb holds only the in-frame ones, with some missing. The repertoire holds approximately 210,000 clones, around 81% seen once, with more than 8.5% in the top ten. Sequencing was performed on PBMCs or T cells enriched from blood (not recorded which). Receptors originate from a woman in her fifties or sixties with acute COVID-19. CDR3s include the opening cysteine and the closing phenylalanine or tryptophan. A D gene is named only where the DNA matches it firmly. Rows may omit the clone size; those that give it use once, few, many or a size class.

j_gene: TRBJ2-7; d_gene: NA; v_gene: TRBV4-3; abundance: NA; CDR3nt: TGCGCCAGCAGCCAAGATCCACAGGGAACCTCCTACGAGCAGTACTTC; CDR3aa: CASSQDPQGTSYEQYF
j_gene: TRBJ2-3; d_gene: NA; v_gene: TRBV19; abundance: NA; CDR3nt: TGTGCCAGTAGTATCGGGAGCTTCACAGATACGCAGTATTTT; CDR3aa: CASSIGSFTDTQYF
j_gene: TRBJ1-5; d_gene: NA; v_gene: TRBV6-5; abundance: few; CDR3nt: TGTGCCAGCAGTAACACAGGGTCAGATCAGCCCCAGCATTTT; CDR3aa: CASSNTGSDQPQHF
j_gene: TRBJ1-6; d_gene: NA; v_gene: TRBV7-9; abundance: NA; CDR3nt: TGTGCCAGCAGCTTAGTCAGGGGTGGTTCACCCCTCCACTTT; CDR3aa: CASSLVRGGSPLHF
j_gene: TRBJ1-1; d_gene: NA; v_gene: TRBV6-2/TRBV6-3; abundance: NA; CDR3nt: TGTGCCAGCAGTTATCGATTGATGAGGGAAGCTTTCTTT; CDR3aa: CASSYRLMREAFF
j_gene: TRBJ1-1; d_gene: NA; v_gene: TRBV5-1; abundance: NA; CDR3nt: TGCGCCAGCAGCTTGGCGGGGAGAGGGTACACTGAAGCTTTCTTT; CDR3aa: CASSLAGRGYTEAFF
j_gene: TRBJ2-7; d_gene: TRBD2; v_gene: TRBV4-1; abundance: NA; CDR3nt: TGCGCCAGTCGACAGACTAGCGGGGGAACCTACGAGCAGTACTTC; CDR3aa: CASRQTSGGTYEQYF
j_gene: TRBJ2-7; d_gene: NA; v_gene: TRBV30; abundance: many; CDR3nt: TGTGCCTGGAGTGTCCCGGGAGTACCATACGAGCAGTACTTC; CDR3aa: CAWSVPGVPYEQYF
j_gene: TRBJ2-7; d_gene: NA; v_gene: TRBV7-2; abundance: NA; CDR3nt: TGTGCCAGCAGCTTCGACGGGAGTTACGCCCGCGAGCAGTACTTC; CDR3aa: CASSFDGSYAREQYF
j_gene: TRBJ1-4; d_gene: NA; v_gene: TRBV11-2; abundance: NA; CDR3nt: TGTGCCAGCAGCTTAGATGGAGGCGGCCTAGGATTGGGTGAAAAACTGTTTTTT; CDR3aa: CASSLDGGGLGLGEKLFF
j_gene: TRBJ1-1; d_gene: TRBD1; v_gene: TRBV12-5; abundance: once; CDR3nt: TGTGCTAGTGGTTTGGGAGGGGGCAAGACTGAAGCTTTCTTT; CDR3aa: CASGLGGGKTEAFF
j_gene: TRBJ1-1; d_gene: NA; v_gene: TRBV5-6; abundance: NA; CDR3nt: TGTGCCAGCAGCTTGGGAGGGTTGGACACTGAAGCTTTCTTT; CDR3aa: CASSLGGLDTEAFF
j_gene: TRBJ1-5; d_gene: NA; v_gene: TRBV29-1; abundance: NA; CDR3nt: TGCAGCGTTGGAGCAGGGGCGGGCCAGCATTTT; CDR3aa: CSVGAGAGQHF
j_gene: TRBJ2-7; d_gene: NA; v_gene: TRBV11-1; abundance: NA; CDR3nt: TGTGCCAGCAGCGTTTCAGGGGGGATCTACGAGCAGTACTTC; CDR3aa: CASSVSGGIYEQYF
j_gene: TRBJ1-1; d_gene: NA; v_gene: TRBV4-1; abundance: NA; CDR3nt: TGCGCCAGCAGCCATCCGGGGGGGGTGGTGAACACTGAAGCTTTCTTT; CDR3aa: CASSHPGGVVNTEAFF
j_gene: TRBJ2-2; d_gene: NA; v_gene: TRBV15; abundance: NA; CDR3nt: TGTGCCACCAGCCGCCCCGGGACAAGGAACACCGGGGAGCTGTTTTTT; CDR3aa: CATSRPGTRNTGELFF
j_gene: TRBJ1-1; d_gene: NA; v_gene: TRBV5-4; abundance: NA; CDR3nt: TGTGCCAGCAGCTTGTCGGGTCGGGTGAACACTGAAGCTTTCTTT; CDR3aa: CASSLSGRVNTEAFF